The 25 T cell receptor beta chains reported below all come from one sample, sequenced in a study of blood T cell repertoires in COVID-19. Method: immunoSEQ multiplex PCR; TCRdb's copy keeps in-frame clones and lacks some. The repertoire has around 250,000 clones, approximately 85% of them found once; the top ten carry roughly 6.2%. The specimen was peripheral blood. Source of these receptors: a woman at least 80 years old with COVID-19, enrolled during active disease.

This clone was detected once. The genes are TRBV6-1 and TRBJ1-2, with D possibly TRBD1 on 6 matching bases. Per the germline V gene, CDR1 is MNHNS and CDR2 is SASEGT. Trimming stripped 0 bases from V and 8 bases from J, with 16 bases between. This CDR3 is built from 15 residues. The chain's CDR3 is CASSEALRGTGGYTF. The DNA of the CDR3 is TGTGCCAGCAGTGAAGCGTTGAGGGGGACGGGCGGCTACACCTTC.

The gene calls are TRBV18 and TRBJ1-2, with D hard to call. The CDR3 length is 15 residues. The V end was cut by 3 bases, the J end by 4 bases, with 15 bases between. Germline CDR1 reads KGHSH; CDR2 reads LQKENI. CDR3 bases: TGTGCCAGCTCACCGAGTGAGGGCGAGGGCTATGGCTACACCTTC. Its protein is CASSPSEGEGYGYTF. Full variable domain (rest looked up from reference TRBV18 and TRBJ1-2): NAGVMQNPRHLVRRRGQEARLRCSPMKGHSHVYWYRQLPEEGLKFMVYLQKENIIDESGMPKERFSAEFPKEGPSILRIQQVVRGDSAAYFCASSPSEGEGYGYTFGSGTRLTVV.

The chain recombines TRBV15 with TRBJ1-2, with 10 nucleotides matching TRBD1. The ends lost 0 bases at V and 7 bases at J; junction bases unmatched: 5. There are 15 residues in the CDR3. CDR1 LNHNV and CDR2 YYDKDF come from the germline V gene (reference sequence). The CDR3 is CATSRETGGMGGYTF. The DNA for the CDR3 is TGTGCCACCAGCAGAGAGACAGGGGGCATGGGTGGCTACACCTTC.

This clone occurred a few times. The CDR3 nucleotides are TGTGCCAGCAGTGAAGGGACAGGGAGTTACAATGAGCAGTTCTTC. It encodes CASSEGTGSYNEQFF. V is TRBV2 and J is TRBJ2-1; TRBD1 aligns across 8 bases. There are 15 residues in the CDR3. The ends lost 1 base at V and 4 bases at J; junction bases unmatched: 3. Germline CDR1 SNHLY, CDR2 FYNNEI. Full variable domain (rest looked up from reference TRBV2 and TRBJ2-1): EPEVTQTPSHQVTQMGQEVILRCVPISNHLYFYWYRQILGQKVEFLVSFYNNEISEKSEIFDDQFSVERPDGSNFTLKIRSTKLEDSAMYFCASSEGTGSYNEQFFGPGTRLTVL.

This chain uses TRBV19 with TRBJ1-2, with TRBD1 matching over 9 bases. Germline loops: CDR1 LNHDA, CDR2 SQIVND (reference sequence). This CDR3 comprises 16 residues. Trimming took 4 bases from V and 4 from J; bases not matched to a gene: 10. CDR3 coding DNA: TGTGCCAGTAGTAGCAGGACCGGGACAGGGCTCTATGGCTACACCTTC. Protein: CASSSRTGTGLYGYTF. Based on the CDR3 plus reference TRBV19 and TRBJ1-2, the full variable domain is DGGITQSPKYLFRKEGQNVTLSCEQNLNHDAMYWYRQDPGQGLRLIYYSQIVNDFQKGDIAEGYSVSREKKESFPLTVTSAQKNPTAFYLCASSSRTGTGLYGYTFGSGTRLTVV.

V is TRBV28 and J is TRBJ1-2; tentatively, D is TRBD1 (5 bases). Germline V gene data show CDR1 as MDHEN and CDR2 as SYDVKM. This CDR3 has 12 residues. With 10 bases removed from V and 5 bases from J, the gap between germline ends came to 14 bases. The CDR3 DNA reads as TGTGCCACCGGGGGGACTAGTTATGGCTACACCTTC. Translation: CATGGTSYGYTF.

In its sample, this clone was seen once. The J gene is TRBJ2-5, the V gene TRBV2; 8 nucleotides align to TRBD2. Trimming took 6 bases from V and 2 from J; bases not matched to a gene: 8. The CDR3 contains 15 residues. CDR1 SNHLY and CDR2 FYNNEI come from the germline V gene. The CDR3 DNA reads as TGTGCCAGCAGATCCCAGCGGGGGAGTCAAGAGACCCAGTACTTC. This sequence encodes CASRSQRGSQETQYF.

The V call is TRBV5-6, the J call TRBJ1-1; the match to TRBD1 covers 7 bases. V gave up 2 bases and J gave up 1 base; unmatched junction bases: 2. There are 14 residues in the CDR3. Germline values: CDR1 SGHDT, CDR2 YYEEEE. The CDR3 DNA reads TGTGCCAGCAGCTTAGGACAGGCGAACACTGAAGCTTTCTTT. Its protein is CASSLGQANTEAFF.

The V gene is TRBV20-1, the J gene TRBJ1-1; the D is unclear. The germline V gene has CDR1 DFQATT and CDR2 SNEGSKA (reference sequence). This CDR3 contains 11 residues. The V end lost 0 bases, the J end lost 10 bases, and 9 bases lay between the germline ends. The CDR3 DNA sequence: TGCAGTGCTAGAGATCCACTAGGAGCTTTCTTT. This encodes CSARDPLGAFF.

This chain uses TRBV28 with TRBJ2-1, with D possibly TRBD1 on 6 matching bases. The CDR3 loop spans 15 amino acids. The germline CDR1 and CDR2 sequences are MDHEN and SYDVKM. Trimming left V 5 bases short and J 3 bases short, with 14 bases between. CDR3 residues: CASSLPRDIYNEQFF. CDR3 sequence (DNA): TGTGCCAGCAGTCTTCCCCGGGACATCTACAATGAGCAGTTCTTC.

This clone has only one observation. The V and J genes are TRBV5-4 and TRBJ1-1, with 10 bases lining up with TRBD1. The length of the CDR3 is 15 residues. Trimming cost V 4 bases and J 6 bases; bases outside gene matches: 9. CDR1 is SGHNT and CDR2 is YYREEE in the germline V gene (reference sequence). The CDR3 DNA follows: TGTGCCAGCAGCGAGGACAGGGGGGCTGTCGCTGAAGCTTTCTTT. This sequence encodes CASSEDRGAVAEAFF.

The chain recombines TRBV28 with TRBJ1-5; 8 nucleotides match TRBD1. Germline trimming cut 6 bases from V and 4 bases from J; bases unmatched to any gene: 2. Germline V gene lookup returns CDR1 MDHEN and CDR2 SYDVKM. The CDR3 covers 13 residues. This CDR3 reads CASRTGANQPQHF. The CDR3 bases are TGTGCCAGCAGGACAGGGGCGAATCAGCCCCAGCATTTT.

V is TRBV6-1 and J is TRBJ1-3; tentatively, D is TRBD1 (6 bases). CDR3 length: 16 amino acids. Germline CDR1 reads MNHNS; CDR2 reads SASEGT. V shed 3 bases and J shed 2 bases, with 14 bases lying between them. CDR3: CASSDGRGGAGNTIYF. In DNA form, the CDR3 reads TGTGCCAGCAGTGACGGAAGAGGGGGAGCTGGAAACACCATATATTTT.

The J gene is TRBJ1-3, the V gene TRBV6-6, with TRBD1 as a possible D gene (5 bases). The CDR3 covers 14 residues. Trimming stripped 8 bases from V and 4 bases from J, with 15 bases between. The germline V gene has CDR1 MNHNY and CDR2 SVGAGI (reference sequence). The CDR3 DNA is TGTGCCAGCGCTACAGCGGGACTCGGAAACACCATATATTTT. As protein: CASATAGLGNTIYF.

This clone was seen only once. The chain carries TRBV5-8 and TRBJ1-5; TRBD1 matches 7 bases. V shed 6 bases, J shed 5 bases, and the junction held 5 bases outside the gene matches. The CDR3 spans 13 residues. From germline, CDR1 is SGHTS and CDR2 YDEGEE. CDR3 protein: CASNRDRDQPQHF. CDR3 DNA sequence: TGTGCCAGCAACCGGGACAGAGATCAGCCCCAGCATTTT.

The genes are TRBV28 and TRBJ2-5; D possibly corresponds to TRBD2 (5 bases). The CDR3 totals 16 residues. Germline V gene lookup returns CDR1 MDHEN and CDR2 SYDVKM. V lost 5 bases to trimming and J lost 3 bases, with 19 bases between them. CDR3 sequence reads: CASSPLRGWGKETQYF. The CDR3 bases are TGTGCCAGCAGTCCGTTACGGGGATGGGGTAAAGAGACCCAGTACTTC.

This clone has just one count. This rearrangement joins TRBV4-1 to TRBJ2-1; the match to TRBD1 covers 10 bases. The V gene end was trimmed by 3 bases and the J gene end by 7 bases; junction bases not matched to a gene: 6. CDR1 is MGHRA and CDR2 is YSYEKL in the germline V gene. This CDR3 is 15 amino acids long. The CDR3 sequence: CASSHPGQGQNEQFF. The CDR3 nucleotides read TGCGCCAGCAGCCACCCGGGACAGGGGCAAAATGAGCAGTTCTTC.

The V and J genes are TRBV19 and TRBJ1-1, with D perhaps TRBD1 (6 bases). Trimming removed 3 bases from V and 1 base from J, with 15 bases in between. This CDR3 spans 16 amino acids. Looked up from germline, CDR1 is LNHDA and CDR2 is SQIVND (reference sequence). CDR3 sequence reads: CASSIGTLLENTEAFF. The CDR3 bases are TGTGCCAGTAGTATCGGGACACTACTAGAGAACACTGAAGCTTTCTTT.

The V gene is TRBV11-3, the J gene TRBJ2-5; D gene unclear. With 1 base removed from V and 7 bases from J, the gap between germline ends came to 13 bases. The CDR3 runs 14 residues. Looked up from germline, CDR1 is SGHNT and CDR2 is YENEEA. CDR3 nucleotide sequence: TGTGCCAGCAGCTTAGGAGTAGCTGCTGGGACCCAGTACTTC. It encodes CASSLGVAAGTQYF.

This chain links TRBV2 with TRBJ1-2, with 7 nucleotides matching TRBD1. This CDR3 has 14 amino acids. CDR1 is SNHLY and CDR2 is FYNNEI in the germline V gene. V gave up 1 base and J gave up 4 bases; unmatched junction bases: 3. The DNA for the CDR3 is TGTGCCAGCAGTGAAGTCGACAGGGCCTATGGCTACACCTTC. Its translation: CASSEVDRAYGYTF.

The chain links TRBV4-3 to TRBJ2-7; 7 positions match TRBD1. CDR1 and CDR2 (germline): LGHNA, YSLEER. V shed 1 base and J 0 bases; nucleotides not matched to a gene: 9. This CDR3 region has 17 residues. The CDR3 loop reads CASSQGEGGFSSYEQYF. The CDR3, as DNA: TGCGCCAGCAGCCAAGGTGAAGGGGGCTTTAGCTCCTACGAGCAGTACTTC.

The chain is built from TRBV11-2 and TRBJ1-3, with 9 bases identical to TRBD1. Germline V gene data show CDR1 as SGHAT and CDR2 as FQNNGV. Trimming at V came to 5 bases and at J to 2 bases, leaving 4 bases not matched to a gene. This CDR3 has 15 residues. CDR3 bases: TGTGCCAGCAGCCCAAGACAGGGGGCTGGAAACACCATATATTTT. Its translation: CASSPRQGAGNTIYF.

This clone occurred once. This chain joins TRBV6-6 and TRBJ1-4; D gene uncertain. The V end was cut by 0 bases, the J end by 8 bases, with 7 bases between. Germline lookup yields CDR1 MNHNY and CDR2 SVGAGI (reference sequence). The CDR3 has 13 amino acids. The CDR3 loop is CASSYSSSEKLFF. The CDR3 nucleotides are TGTGCCAGCAGTTACTCCTCAAGCGAAAAACTGTTTTTT.

The chain is built from TRBV5-1 and TRBJ1-4, with D uncertain. The germline CDR1 and CDR2 sequences are SGHRS and YFSETQ. The V and J ends lost 4 bases and 3 bases respectively, with 7 bases between them. There are 13 residues in the CDR3. The CDR3 DNA reads TGCGCCAGCAGCCCCACAGCTAATGAAAAACTGTTTTTT. It is translated as CASSPTANEKLFF.

The J gene is TRBJ2-6, the V gene TRBV5-4; no firm D call. This CDR3 is built from 16 residues. V gave up 6 bases and J gave up 0 bases, with 13 bases separating them. Germline V lookup: CDR1 SGHNT, CDR2 YYREEE (reference sequence). This CDR3 reads CASTAGSVSGANVLTF. CDR3 in DNA: TGTGCCAGCACGGCCGGGTCCGTCTCTGGGGCCAACGTCCTGACTTTC.